The 13 T cell receptor beta chains reported below all come from one sample, sequenced in a study of CD8+ T cells in alopecia areata. Investigators isolated RNA and reverse transcribed it into cDNA to act as the sequencing template. Method: immunoSEQ multiplex PCR; TCRdb's copy keeps in-frame clones and lacks some. The sample has about 200,000 clones; around 62% are singletons. Sequencing was performed on CD4+ T cells sorted from blood, taken at week 0. These receptor sequences come from a human donor with alopecia areata.

V usage is TRBV18 and J usage is TRBJ1-1; D ambiguous. Germline values: CDR1 KGHSH, CDR2 LQKENI. The CDR3 has 12 residues. V gave up 0 bases and J gave up 8 bases, with 7 bases separating them. In DNA, the CDR3 is TGTGCCAGCTCACCACCTACGGCCGAAGCTTTCTTT. It yields the protein CASSPPTAEAFF.

This clone was counted once. CDR3 loop: CSATRNTEAFF. The CDR3 DNA follows: TGCAGTGCCACGAGGAACACTGAAGCTTTCTTT. The chain is built from TRBV20-1 and TRBJ1-1; unclear D gene. Trimming removed 6 bases at V and 1 base at J, with 6 bases between. This CDR3 is 11 amino acids long. Germline loops: CDR1 DFQATT, CDR2 SNEGSKA (reference sequence).

J is TRBJ1-5 and V is TRBV7-9; 9 bases match TRBD1. Germline CDR1 reads SEHNR; CDR2 reads FQNEAQ (reference sequence). This CDR3 is built from 16 residues. The V segment lost 5 bases and the J segment 4 bases; nucleotides outside the gene matches: 9. The CDR3 sequence: CASSNGRDRVNQPQHF. The CDR3 coding sequence is TGTGCCAGCAGCAATGGGCGGGACAGGGTAAATCAGCCCCAGCATTTT.

About this clone: At one boundary the junction diverges from the germline segment, which might be a read error. V is TRBV7-7 and J is TRBJ2-5, with 13 bases matching TRBD2. The CDR3 extends over 16 amino acids. Germline V CDR1 and CDR2: SSHAT, FNYEAQ (reference sequence). CDR3: CASSLGLAGARETQYF. The CDR3 DNA reads as TGTGCTAGCAGCCTTGGACTAGCGGGGGCCCGGGAGACCCAGTACTTC.

This clone was seen only a few times. V usage is TRBV6-6 and J usage is TRBJ2-3; 7 positions agree with TRBD2. J was trimmed by 4 bases and V by 2 bases; bases with no gene match: 3. Germline V gene data show CDR1 as MNHNY and CDR2 as SVGAGI (reference sequence). The CDR3 contains 14 residues. The CDR3 bases are TGTGCCAGCAGTTACGCGGGAGAACCAGATACGCAGTATTTT. Residues: CASSYAGEPDTQYF.

This clone was counted only a few times. The chain combines TRBV29-1 with TRBJ2-5, with 12 bases that match TRBD2. The CDR3 is 14 residues long. Looked up from germline, CDR1 is SQVTM and CDR2 is ANQGSEA. The trim removed 8 bases at V and 5 bases at J, leaving 9 bases unmatched. The DNA for the CDR3 is TGCAGCTCGCTGACTAGCGGGAGATCGGAGACCCAGTACTTC. Translating it yields CSSLTSGRSETQYF.

This clone has more than one count but fewer than ten. The chain carries TRBV4-2 and TRBJ2-1; no definite D call. Germline V gives CDR1 LGHNA, CDR2 YNFKEQ. This CDR3 is 15 amino acids long. Trimming removed 6 bases from V and 7 bases from J, with 19 bases in between. The CDR3 region is CASSSLSPTKNEQFF. In DNA form, the CDR3 reads TGTGCCAGCAGTTCGTTGTCCCCAACAAAAAATGAGCAGTTCTTC.

The chain is built from TRBV18 and TRBJ2-3; D may correspond to TRBD1 or TRBD2 (5 bases each). This CDR3 is 14 amino acids long. The V gene's germline CDR1 is KGHSH and CDR2 LQKENI. Trimming took 3 bases from V and 4 from J, leaving 11 bases between them. The CDR3 nucleotides are TGTGCCAGCTCACCGCTGCAGGGAGCAGATACGCAGTATTTT. Its translation: CASSPLQGADTQYF.

The gene calls are TRBV13 and TRBJ1-1, with a possible D match to TRBD1 (6 bases). Per the germline V gene, CDR1 is PRHDT and CDR2 is FYEKMQ (reference sequence). The CDR3 length is 15 residues. Trimming stripped 5 bases from V and 0 bases from J, with 13 bases between. The CDR3 region is CASSTTTGLNTEAFF. The CDR3 nucleotides are TGTGCCAGCAGCACGACGACAGGTTTGAACACTGAAGCTTTCTTT.

Here the CDR3 reads CSVESRYTDTQYF. As DNA, the CDR3 is TGCAGCGTTGAGTCTCGATACACAGATACGCAGTATTTT. The chain carries TRBV29-1 and TRBJ2-3, with D unresolved. Looked up from germline, CDR1 is SQVTM and CDR2 is ANQGSEA. CDR3 size: 13 residues. V was shortened by 3 bases and J by 2 bases, with 9 bases between the two germline ends.

This clone showed up many times. The chain carries TRBV4-1 and TRBJ1-1; no reliable D call. This CDR3 has 13 amino acids. The V end lost 0 bases, the J end lost 10 bases, and 12 bases lay between the germline ends. Germline CDR1 is MGHRA and CDR2 is YSYEKL. CDR3 bases: TGCGCCAGCAGCCAAGATCCGAGGAGCGGAGCTTTCTTT. Its translation: CASSQDPRSGAFF.

The rearrangement joins TRBV5-1 to TRBJ2-2, with D maybe TRBD2 (5 bases). Trimming left V 0 bases short and J 2 bases short, with 8 bases between. CDR3 length: 15 residues. CDR1 is SGHRS, CDR2 YFSETQ, per germline. CDR3 in amino acids: CASSLVGGNTGELFF. The CDR3 coding sequence is TGCGCCAGCAGCTTGGTTGGAGGCAACACCGGGGAGCTGTTTTTT.

The sample holds one count of this clone. V usage is TRBV6-1 and J usage is TRBJ1-2; D not certain. V was clipped by 6 bases and J by 2 bases, with 13 bases between them. There are 14 residues in the CDR3. The germline V gene encodes CDR1 MNHNS and CDR2 SASEGT. The CDR3 protein is CASSQTPANYGYTF. The CDR3 DNA reads as TGTGCCAGCAGCCAAACGCCCGCCAACTATGGCTACACCTTC.